This T cell receptor beta chain was obtained from a study of blood T cell repertoires in COVID-19. Across the study: The origin of the acute and convalescent COVID-19 samples was the United States, Italy and Spain. T cells, B-cell-depleted T cells, or PBMCs provided the cDNA or gDNA that served as material.

In the study's own analysis: Estimated nucleated cell counts came from reference gene primer amplification. Method: immunoSEQ multiplex PCR; TCRdb's copy keeps in-frame clones and lacks some. That table gives V, J and clone size, and the DNA gave D and trimming. The top ten hold roughly 1.5% of the sample, which has 180,000 or so clones, roughly 87% seen once. The germline V gene has CDR1 MNHEY and CDR2 SVGAGI. V lost 5 bases, J lost 5 bases, and 15 bases lay in between. This CDR3 spans 14 amino acids. The receptor was isolated from a woman aged 45-65 years with acute or convalescent COVID-19. The rearrangement links TRBV6-5 to TRBJ1-1; the D gene is possibly TRBD1 (5 bases). The sample was peripheral blood. For the CDR3, the DNA is TGTGCCAGCAGTATACACGGGGGGGGAACTGAAGCTTTCTTT. It yields the protein CASSIHGGGTEAFF.